Following are 8 T cell receptor beta chains from one sample sequenced in a study of response to subunit inactivated influenza vaccine. TCRdb reanalysed the RT-PCR reads using MiXCR and keeps one entry per CDR3 protein. The sample has about 520,000 distinct CDR3 sequences, approximately 7.8% seen once. The sequenced sample was PBMCs from blood, obtained 23 to 25 months after vaccination. The receptors were gathered from a man between 50 and 75 years old who received an inactivated influenza vaccine.

This clonotype has a count of ten or more. The V call is TRBV7-2, the J call TRBJ2-7, with 7 nucleotides matching TRBD1. V dropped 1 base and J dropped 3; count of bases not matched to a gene: 3. Germline CDR1 and CDR2: SGHTA and FQGNSA. The CDR3 has 14 amino acids. CDR3: CASSLDRGFYEQYF. The CDR3 region has the DNA TGTGCCAGCAGCTTAGACAGGGGATTCTACGAGCAGTACTTC.

At least ten counts were recorded for this clonotype. V and J are TRBV5-1 and TRBJ2-3, with 8 bases aligning to TRBD1. Germline trimming cut 3 bases from V and 0 bases from J; bases unmatched to any gene: 6. CDR1 and CDR2 from the germline V gene are SGHRS and YFSETQ. The CDR3 length is 16 residues. The CDR3 bases are TGCGCCAGCAGCTCCGTGGACAGGGAGAGCACAGATACGCAGTATTTT. It codes for CASSSVDRESTDTQYF.

This chain links TRBV15 with TRBJ2-1; possibly TRBD1 for D (5 bases). The CDR3 loop spans 14 amino acids. Per germline, CDR1 LNHNV and CDR2 YYDKDF (reference sequence). V dropped 4 bases and J dropped 6 bases, with 13 bases sitting between them. The chain's CDR3 is CATSTGRVSNEQFF. Here the CDR3 DNA reads TGTGCCACCAGCACCGGCAGGGTAAGCAATGAGCAGTTCTTC.

Ten or more counts support this clonotype. In nucleotides, the CDR3 is TGCAGTGCTACCCCACAGGTGAGGGGATCCACAGATACGCAGTATTTT. Its protein is CSATPQVRGSTDTQYF. The chain uses TRBV20-1 and TRBJ2-3; the D call may be TRBD1 or TRBD2 (5 bases each). Trimming took off 4 bases at V and 2 bases at J, with 19 bases between the two ends. This CDR3 contains 16 residues. In germline, CDR1 is DFQATT, CDR2 SNEGSKA (reference sequence).

The sample holds many counts of this clonotype. The rearrangement links TRBV27 to TRBJ2-3; D could derive from TRBD1 or TRBD2 (5 bases each). The CDR3 is 16 amino acids. V was shortened by 2 bases and J by 4 bases, with 16 bases between the two germline ends. Germline assignment: CDR1 MNHEY and CDR2 SMNVEV (reference sequence). CDR3 coding DNA: TGTGCCAGCAGTTTAAAGGGGAGTAAGCTGGCAGATACGCAGTATTTT. Protein: CASSLKGSKLADTQYF.

This clonotype was found many times. The gene calls are TRBV20-1 and TRBJ2-3, with TRBD2 identical over 8 bases. This CDR3 contains 15 residues. CDR1 and CDR2 from the germline V gene are DFQATT and SNEGSKA (reference sequence). After removal of 3 bases from V and 0 bases from J, the junction contained 5 bases not matched to a gene. The CDR3 sequence: CSASLAGSSTDTQYF. DNA for the CDR3: TGCAGTGCTAGCTTAGCGGGGAGTAGCACAGATACGCAGTATTTT.

This clonotype turned up a few times. The chain recombines TRBV12-3 or TRBV12-4 with TRBJ2-1; the match to TRBD1 covers 9 bases. The CDR3 is 16 residues long. V dropped 5 bases and J dropped 7; count of bases not matched to a gene: 12. The chain's CDR3 is CASSPSTGGGGNEQFF. CDR3 bases: TGTGCCAGCAGTCCGAGCACAGGGGGCGGAGGGAATGAGCAGTTCTTC.

This clonotype was found a few times. The chain carries TRBV20-1 and TRBJ1-5, with D tentatively TRBD1 (6 bases). The CDR3 consists of 15 residues. Germline values: CDR1 DFQATT, CDR2 SNEGSKA (reference sequence). V was shortened by 0 bases and J by 3 bases, with 12 bases between the two germline ends. The CDR3 reads CSARDEDSYNQPQHF. The CDR3, as DNA: TGCAGTGCTAGAGATGAGGACAGCTACAATCAGCCCCAGCATTTT.